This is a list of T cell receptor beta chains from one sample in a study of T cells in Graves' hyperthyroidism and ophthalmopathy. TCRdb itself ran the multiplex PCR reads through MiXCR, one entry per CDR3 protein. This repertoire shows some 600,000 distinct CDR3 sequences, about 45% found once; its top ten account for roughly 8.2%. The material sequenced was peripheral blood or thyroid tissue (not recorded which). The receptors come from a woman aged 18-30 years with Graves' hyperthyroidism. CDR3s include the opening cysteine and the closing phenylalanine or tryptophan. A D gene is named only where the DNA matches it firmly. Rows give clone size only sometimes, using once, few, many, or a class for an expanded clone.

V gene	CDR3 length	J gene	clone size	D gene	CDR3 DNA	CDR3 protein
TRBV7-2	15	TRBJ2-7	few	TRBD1	TGTGCCAGCAGCGCCTACAGGGGGATAATCTACGAGCAGTACTTC	CASSAYRGIIYEQYF
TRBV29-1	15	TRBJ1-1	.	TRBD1	TGCAGCGTTACCTCCCCCGGGACAGGGAACACTGAAGCTTTCTTT	CSVTSPGTGNTEAFF
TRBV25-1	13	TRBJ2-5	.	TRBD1	TGTGCCATCGGACAGGGGGCATCGGAGACCCAGTACTTC	CAIGQGASETQYF
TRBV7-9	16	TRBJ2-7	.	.	TGTGCCAGCAGCGTCGGGCCTGGACTGGACTCCTACGAGCAGTACTTC	CASSVGPGLDSYEQYF
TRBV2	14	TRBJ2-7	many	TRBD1	TGTGCCGCCAAGACCGGGACAGGGGTTTCCGAGCAGTACTTC	CAAKTGTGVSEQYF
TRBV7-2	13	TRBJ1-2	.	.	TGTGCCAGCAGCCAAGCTACAGGGTATGGCTACACCTTC	CASSQATGYGYTF
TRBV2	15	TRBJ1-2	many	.	TGTGCCAGCAGACCGGACGGTGCCCTATCTTGGGGCTACACCTTC	CASRPDGALSWGYTF
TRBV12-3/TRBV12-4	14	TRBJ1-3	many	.	TGTGCCAGCACCCCGTCTCGGCGGGGAAACACCATATATTTT	CASTPSRRGNTIYF
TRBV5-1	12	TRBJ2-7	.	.	TGCGCCAGCAGCCTCAACCTCTACGAGCAGTACTTC	CASSLNLYEQYF
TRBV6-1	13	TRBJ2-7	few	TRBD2	TGTGCCAGCAGTGGACTAGCGGGAAACGAGCAGTACTTC	CASSGLAGNEQYF
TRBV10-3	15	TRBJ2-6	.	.	TGTGCCAGCAGTTACACTACCTCTGGGGCCAACGTCCTGACTTTC	CASSYTTSGANVLTF
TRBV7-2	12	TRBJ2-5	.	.	TGTGCCAGCAGCACCCGGAGTCAGCCCCAGTACTTC	CASSTRSQPQYF
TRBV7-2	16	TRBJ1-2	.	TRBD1	TGTGCCAGCAGTCAACAACCCGGGACAGGGGAATATGGCTACACCTTC	CASSQQPGTGEYGYTF
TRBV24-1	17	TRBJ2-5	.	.	TGTGCCACCAGTGAAACAACTCGGACAGTCCGACCGGAGACCCAGTACTTC	CATSETTRTVRPETQYF
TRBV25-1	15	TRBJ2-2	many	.	TGTGCCAGCAGTGAATTGACAGCGAACACCGGGGAGCTGTTTTTT	CASSELTANTGELFF
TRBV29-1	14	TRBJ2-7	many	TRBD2	TGCAGCGTTGAGGCCAGCGGGAGCTCCTACGAGCAGTACTTC	CSVEASGSSYEQYF
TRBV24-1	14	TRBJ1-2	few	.	TGTGCCACCAGTGATTCGTGGCAAAACTATGGCTACACCTTC	CATSDSWQNYGYTF
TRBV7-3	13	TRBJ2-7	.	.	TGTGCCATCAGGAGTCAGGGGGAGGACGAGCAGTACTTC	CAIRSQGEDEQYF
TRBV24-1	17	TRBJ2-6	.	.	TGTGCCACCGACCCCGAACCGACAGGCTCTGGGGCCAACGTCCTGACTTTC	CATDPEPTGSGANVLTF
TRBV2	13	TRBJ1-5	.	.	TGTGCCAGCAGAACAGGTGCCAATCAGCCCCAGCATTTT	CASRTGANQPQHF
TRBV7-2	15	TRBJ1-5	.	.	TGTGCTAGATCTCCGGGGAGGGAGAGGGATCAGCCCCAGCATTTT	CARSPGRERDQPQHF
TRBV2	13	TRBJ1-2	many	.	TGTGCCAGCAGTGAGGCGGCAGGGGATGGCTACACCTTC	CASSEAAGDGYTF
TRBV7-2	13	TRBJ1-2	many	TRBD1	TGTGCCAGCAGTTACGAAACAGGGGCAGGCTACACCTTC	CASSYETGAGYTF
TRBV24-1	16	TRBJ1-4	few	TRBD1	TGTGCCACCAGTGATCCGGGACAGGGGGGAAATGAAAAACTGTTTTTT	CATSDPGQGGNEKLFF
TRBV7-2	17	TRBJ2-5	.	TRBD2	TGTGCCAGCAGCTTAGTACTAGCGGGAATTCGCCCGGAGACCCGGTACTTC	CASSLVLAGIRPETRYF
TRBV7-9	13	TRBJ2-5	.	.	TGTGCCAGCTCAACGAACAGGCAAGAGACCCAGTACTTC	CASSTNRQETQYF
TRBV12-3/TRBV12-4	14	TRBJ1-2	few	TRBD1	TGTGCCAGCAGTTTAGCGGGACAGGCCTATGGCTACACCTTC	CASSLAGQAYGYTF
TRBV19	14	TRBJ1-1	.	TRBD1	TGTGCCAGTAGTATAGGACAGGGGGCGACTGAAGCTTTCTTT	CASSIGQGATEAFF
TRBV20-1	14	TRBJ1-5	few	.	TGCAGTGCTAGAGATCCAAAGGGGAGGCAGCCCCAGCATTTT	CSARDPKGRQPQHF
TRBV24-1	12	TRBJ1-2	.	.	TGTGCCACCATTGAAGGGGACTATGGCTACACCTTC	CATIEGDYGYTF
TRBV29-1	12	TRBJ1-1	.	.	TGCAGCCCGGCGGGGGTTAGCACTGAAGCTTTCTTT	CSPAGVSTEAFF
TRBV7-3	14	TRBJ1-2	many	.	TGTGCCAGCAGCTTAGGCCCAACAGGGTATGGCTACACCTTC	CASSLGPTGYGYTF
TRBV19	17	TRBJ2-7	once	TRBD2	TGTGCCAGTAGTTCACCGGGACTAGCGGGAGGTAGAGACGAGCAGTACTTC	CASSSPGLAGGRDEQYF
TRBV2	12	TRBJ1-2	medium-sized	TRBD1	TGTGCCCGGGTTGGGACAGGGGATGGCTACACCTTC	CARVGTGDGYTF
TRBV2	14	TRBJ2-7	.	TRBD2	TGTGCCAGCAGTCCTAGCGGGAGGACCTACGAGCAGTACTTC	CASSPSGRTYEQYF
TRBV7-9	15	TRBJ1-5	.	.	TGTGCCAGCAGGGCGGCCAGTCATAGCAATCAGCCCCAGCATTTT	CASRAASHSNQPQHF
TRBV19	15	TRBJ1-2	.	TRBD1	TGTGCCAGTAGTCCCCGACAGGGACTTTTTAATGGCTACACCTTC	CASSPRQGLFNGYTF
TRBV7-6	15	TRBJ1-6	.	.	TGTGCCAGCAGCTTAGTACGGGGAACAACCTCACCCCTCCACTTT	CASSLVRGTTSPLHF
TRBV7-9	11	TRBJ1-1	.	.	TGTGCCAGCAGCTCGCTCGGGACCCCCTTCTTT	CASSSLGTPFF
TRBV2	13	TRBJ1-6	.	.	TGTGCCAGCAGTGGGGACATGGGTTCACCCCTCCACTTT	CASSGDMGSPLHF
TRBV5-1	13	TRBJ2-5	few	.	TGCGCCAGCAGCTTCAGCGAGCGGGAGACCCAGTACTTC	CASSFSERETQYF